The source of this TCR beta chain is a study of T cell changes during pregnancy in multiple sclerosis. Germline CDR1 reads KGHSH; CDR2 reads LQKENI. The CDR3 has 17 amino acids. The V gene end was trimmed by 2 bases and the J gene end by 6 bases; junction bases not matched to a gene: 11. This clone was detected only once. Clones were read by immunoSEQ multiplex PCR, and TCRdb kept only the in-frame ones, dropping some. The table shows approximately 20,000 clones, with approximately 84% occurring only once. The chain joins TRBV18 to TRBJ1-5; TRBD1 matches at 9 bases. The material sequenced was CD8+ T cells from peripheral blood mononuclear cells, taken after pregnancy. The source of this sequence is a female donor with multiple sclerosis, enrolled in a pregnancy study. CDR3 in DNA: TGTGCCAGCTCACCAGTGGGAGAACAGGGGGCGAGTCAGCCCCAGCATTTT. The encoded protein is CASSPVGEQGASQPQHF.